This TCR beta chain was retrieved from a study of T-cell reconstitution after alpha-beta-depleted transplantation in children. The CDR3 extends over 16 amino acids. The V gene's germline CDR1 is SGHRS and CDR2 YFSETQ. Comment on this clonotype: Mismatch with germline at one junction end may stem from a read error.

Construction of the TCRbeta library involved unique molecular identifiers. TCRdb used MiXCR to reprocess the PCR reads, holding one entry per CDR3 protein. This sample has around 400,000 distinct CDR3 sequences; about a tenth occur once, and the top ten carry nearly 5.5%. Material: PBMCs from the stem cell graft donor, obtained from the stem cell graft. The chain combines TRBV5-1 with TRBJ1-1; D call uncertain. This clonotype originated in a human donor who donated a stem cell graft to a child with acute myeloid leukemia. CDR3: CASSFQGRPVGTEAFF. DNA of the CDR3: TGCGCCAGCAGCTTTCAAGGGCGGCCGGTCGGCACTGAAGCTTTCTTC.